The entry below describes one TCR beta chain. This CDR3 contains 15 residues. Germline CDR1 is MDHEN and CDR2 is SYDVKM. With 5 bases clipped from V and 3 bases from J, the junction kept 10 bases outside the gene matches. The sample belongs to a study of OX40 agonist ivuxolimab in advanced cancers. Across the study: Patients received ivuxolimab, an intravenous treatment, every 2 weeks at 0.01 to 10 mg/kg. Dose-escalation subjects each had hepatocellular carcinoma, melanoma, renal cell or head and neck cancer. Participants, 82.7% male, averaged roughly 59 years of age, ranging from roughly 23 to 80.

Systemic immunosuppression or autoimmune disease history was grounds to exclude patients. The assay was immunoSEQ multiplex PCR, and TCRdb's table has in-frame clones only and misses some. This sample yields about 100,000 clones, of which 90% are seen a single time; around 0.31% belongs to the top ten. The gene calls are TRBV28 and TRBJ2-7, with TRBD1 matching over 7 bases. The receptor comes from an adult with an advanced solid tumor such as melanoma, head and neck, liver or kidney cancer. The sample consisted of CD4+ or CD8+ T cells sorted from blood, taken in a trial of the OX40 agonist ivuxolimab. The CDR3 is CASSPLGTAYYEQYF. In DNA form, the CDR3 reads TGTGCCAGCAGTCCCCTAGGGACAGCGTACTACGAGCAGTACTTC.